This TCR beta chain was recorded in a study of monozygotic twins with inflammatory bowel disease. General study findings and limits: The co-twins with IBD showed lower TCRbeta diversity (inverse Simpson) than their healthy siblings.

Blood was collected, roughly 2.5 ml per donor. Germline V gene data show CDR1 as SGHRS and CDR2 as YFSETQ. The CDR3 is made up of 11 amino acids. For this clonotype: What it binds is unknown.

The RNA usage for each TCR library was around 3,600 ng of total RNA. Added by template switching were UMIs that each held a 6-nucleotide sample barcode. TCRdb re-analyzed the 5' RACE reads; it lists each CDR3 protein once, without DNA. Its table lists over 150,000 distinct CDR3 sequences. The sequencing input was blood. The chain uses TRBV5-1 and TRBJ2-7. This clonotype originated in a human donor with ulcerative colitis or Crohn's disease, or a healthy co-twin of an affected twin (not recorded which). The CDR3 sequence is CASSLMEEQYF.